This TCR beta chain was found in a study of spatial heterogeneity in lung cancer. Study-wide context: The donors comprised around 72 untreated early-stage non-small cell lung cancer patients.

Indicated time point: blood at routine non-recurrence follow-up after resection. With 1 base clipped from V and 4 bases from J, the junction kept 5 bases outside the gene matches. The CDR3 covers 15 residues. Germline assignment: CDR1 KGHSH and CDR2 LQKENI. TCRdb reprocessed the 5' RACE reads via MiXCR and lists one record per CDR3 protein. The sample gives under 45,000 distinct CDR3 sequences, more than 6.5% of which show up once; around 9.4% is in the top ten. This clonotype has a handful of counts. The source of this sequence is a male donor with early-stage non-small cell lung cancer. The specimen was PBMCs, collected at follow-up. This chain connects TRBV18 to TRBJ2-3, with 7 nucleotides matching TRBD1. The CDR3 protein is CASSPRQGVSDTQYF. The DNA of the CDR3 is TGTGCCAGCTCACCACGGCAGGGGGTATCAGATACGCAGTATTTT.